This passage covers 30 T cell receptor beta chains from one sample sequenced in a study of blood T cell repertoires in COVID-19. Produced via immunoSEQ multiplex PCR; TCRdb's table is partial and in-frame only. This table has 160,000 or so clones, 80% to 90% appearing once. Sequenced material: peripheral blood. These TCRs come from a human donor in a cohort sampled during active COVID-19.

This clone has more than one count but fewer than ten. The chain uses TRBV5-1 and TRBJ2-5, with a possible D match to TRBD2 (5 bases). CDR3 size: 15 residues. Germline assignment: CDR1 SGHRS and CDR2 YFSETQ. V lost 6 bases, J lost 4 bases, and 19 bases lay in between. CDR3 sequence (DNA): TGCGCCAGCACCTCCTCCGGGATCCCGGGAGAGACCCAGTACTTC. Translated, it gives CASTSSGIPGETQYF.

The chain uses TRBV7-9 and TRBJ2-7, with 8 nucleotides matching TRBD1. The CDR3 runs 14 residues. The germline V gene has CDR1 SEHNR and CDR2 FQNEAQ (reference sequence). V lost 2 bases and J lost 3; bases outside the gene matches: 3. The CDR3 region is CASSLLGQGYEQYF. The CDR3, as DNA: TGTGCCAGCAGCTTACTTGGACAGGGCTACGAGCAGTACTTC. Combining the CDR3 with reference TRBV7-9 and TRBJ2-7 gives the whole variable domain DTGVSQNPRHKITKRGQNVTFRCDPISEHNRLYWYRQTLGQGPEFLTYFQNEAQLEKSRLLSDRFSAERPKGSFSTLEIQRTEQGDSAMYLCASSLLGQGYEQYFGPGTRLTVT.

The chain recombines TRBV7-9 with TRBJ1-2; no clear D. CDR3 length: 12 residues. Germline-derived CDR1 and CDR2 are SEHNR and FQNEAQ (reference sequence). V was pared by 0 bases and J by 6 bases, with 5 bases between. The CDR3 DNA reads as TGTGCCAGCAGCTTAGCGCCAGATGGCTACACCTTC. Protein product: CASSLAPDGYTF. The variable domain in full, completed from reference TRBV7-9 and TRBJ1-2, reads DTGVSQNPRHKITKRGQNVTFRCDPISEHNRLYWYRQTLGQGPEFLTYFQNEAQLEKSRLLSDRFSAERPKGSFSTLEIQRTEQGDSAMYLCASSLAPDGYTFGSGTRLTVV.

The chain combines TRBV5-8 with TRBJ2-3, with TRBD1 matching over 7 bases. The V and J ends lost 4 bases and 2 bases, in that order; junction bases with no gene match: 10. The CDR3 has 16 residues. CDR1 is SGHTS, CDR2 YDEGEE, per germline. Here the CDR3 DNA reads TGTGCCAGCAGCCCACGGGACAGAAGCCTCACAGATACGCAGTATTTT. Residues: CASSPRDRSLTDTQYF.

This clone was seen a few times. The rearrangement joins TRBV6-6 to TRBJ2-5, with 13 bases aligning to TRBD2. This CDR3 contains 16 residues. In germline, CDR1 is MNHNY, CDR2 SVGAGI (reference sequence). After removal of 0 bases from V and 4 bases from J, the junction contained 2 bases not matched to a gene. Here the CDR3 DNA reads TGTGCCAGCAGTTACTCGGGGACTAGCGGGACAGAGACCCAGTACTTC. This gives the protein CASSYSGTSGTETQYF.

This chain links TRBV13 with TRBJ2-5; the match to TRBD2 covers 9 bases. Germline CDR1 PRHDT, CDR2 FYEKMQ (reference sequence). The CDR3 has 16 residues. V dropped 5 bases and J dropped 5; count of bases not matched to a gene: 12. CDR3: CASSPYGRGGWETQYF. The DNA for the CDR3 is TGTGCCAGCAGCCCCTATGGGCGGGGGGGCTGGGAGACCCAGTACTTC.

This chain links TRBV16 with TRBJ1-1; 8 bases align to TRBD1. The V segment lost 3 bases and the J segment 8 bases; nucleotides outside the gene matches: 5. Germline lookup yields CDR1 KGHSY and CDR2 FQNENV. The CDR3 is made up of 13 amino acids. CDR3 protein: CASSQDRDAEAFF. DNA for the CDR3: TGTGCCAGCAGCCAGGACAGGGATGCGGAAGCTTTCTTT. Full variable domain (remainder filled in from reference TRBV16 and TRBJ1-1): GEEVAQTPKHLVRGEGQKAKLYCAPIKGHSYVFWYQQVLKNEFKFLISFQNENVFDETGMPKERFSAKCLPNSPCSLEIQATKLEDSAVYFCASSQDRDAEAFFGQGTRLTVV.

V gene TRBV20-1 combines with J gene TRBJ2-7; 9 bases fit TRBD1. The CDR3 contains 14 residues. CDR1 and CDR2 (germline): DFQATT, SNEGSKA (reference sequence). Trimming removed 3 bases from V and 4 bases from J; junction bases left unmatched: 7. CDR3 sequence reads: CSASPGQGTYEQYF. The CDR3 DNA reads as TGCAGTGCTAGTCCGGGACAGGGTACTTACGAGCAGTACTTC.

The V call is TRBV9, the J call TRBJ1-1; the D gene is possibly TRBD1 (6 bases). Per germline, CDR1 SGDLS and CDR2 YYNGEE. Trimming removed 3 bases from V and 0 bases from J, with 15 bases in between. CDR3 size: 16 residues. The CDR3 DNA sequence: TGTGCCAGCAGCGACGGAATCTCAGGGGTGAACACTGAAGCTTTCTTT. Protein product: CASSDGISGVNTEAFF.

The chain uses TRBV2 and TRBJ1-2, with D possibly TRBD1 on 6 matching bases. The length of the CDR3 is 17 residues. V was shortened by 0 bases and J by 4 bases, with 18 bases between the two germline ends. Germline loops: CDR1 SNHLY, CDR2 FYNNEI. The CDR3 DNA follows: TGTGCCAGCAGTGAAGCGATCGGCAGGGGAGCTGTCTATGGCTACACCTTC. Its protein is CASSEAIGRGAVYGYTF.

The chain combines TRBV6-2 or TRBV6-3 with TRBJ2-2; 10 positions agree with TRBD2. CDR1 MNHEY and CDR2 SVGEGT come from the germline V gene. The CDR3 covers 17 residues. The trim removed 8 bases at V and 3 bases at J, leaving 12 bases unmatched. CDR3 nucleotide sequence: TGTGCCAGCCGTTGGGAGCGGGAGGGCCTGGACACCGGGGAGCTGTTTTTT. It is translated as CASRWEREGLDTGELFF.

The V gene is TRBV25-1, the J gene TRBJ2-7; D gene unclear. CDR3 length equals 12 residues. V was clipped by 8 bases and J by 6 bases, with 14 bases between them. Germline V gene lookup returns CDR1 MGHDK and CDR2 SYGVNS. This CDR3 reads CASSSQRSEQYF. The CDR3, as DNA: TGTGCCAGCTCCTCCCAGCGCTCCGAGCAGTACTTC.

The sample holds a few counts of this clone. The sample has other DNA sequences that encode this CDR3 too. The CDR3: CASSLQGGEQYF. CDR3 bases: TGTGCCAGCAGCTTACAGGGCGGCGAGCAGTACTTC. The chain couples TRBV7-2 to TRBJ2-7; D might be TRBD1 (5 bases). CDR3 length: 12 amino acids. V was cut by 2 bases and J by 6 bases, with 8 bases left in between. Germline values: CDR1 SGHTA, CDR2 FQGNSA.

For the CDR3, the DNA is TGTGCCAGTAGTATAGCCCCCGTTCAGCCCCAGCATTTT. It translates to CASSIAPVQPQHF. J is TRBJ1-5 and V is TRBV19; no definite D call. This CDR3 has 13 amino acids. Trimming took 1 base from V and 6 from J, leaving 7 bases between them. Germline V CDR1 and CDR2: LNHDA, SQIVND (reference sequence).

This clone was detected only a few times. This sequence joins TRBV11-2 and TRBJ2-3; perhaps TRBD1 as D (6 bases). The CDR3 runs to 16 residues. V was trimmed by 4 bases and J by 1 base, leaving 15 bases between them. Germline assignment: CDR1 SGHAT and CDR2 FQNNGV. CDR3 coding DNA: TGTGCCAGCAGCTCCGAGGACAGTCCTGGCACAGATACGCAGTATTTT. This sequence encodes CASSSEDSPGTDTQYF.

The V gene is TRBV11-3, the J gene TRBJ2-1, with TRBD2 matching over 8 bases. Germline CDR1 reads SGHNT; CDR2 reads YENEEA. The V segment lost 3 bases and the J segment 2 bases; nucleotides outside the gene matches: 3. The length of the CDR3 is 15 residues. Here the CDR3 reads CASSFSGATYNEQFF. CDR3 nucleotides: TGTGCCAGCAGCTTTAGCGGGGCCACCTACAATGAGCAGTTCTTC.

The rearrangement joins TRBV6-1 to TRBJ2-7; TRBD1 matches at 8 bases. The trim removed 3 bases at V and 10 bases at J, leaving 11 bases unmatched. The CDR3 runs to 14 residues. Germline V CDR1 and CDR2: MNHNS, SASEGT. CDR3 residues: CASSDQDRATVQYF. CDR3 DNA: TGTGCCAGCAGTGACCAGGACAGGGCAACGGTTCAGTACTTC.

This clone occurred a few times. CDR3 residues: CASSHSTGFVGNTIYF. CDR3 coding DNA: TGTGCCAGCAGCCATTCTACAGGCTTTGTTGGAAACACCATATATTTT. The V and J genes are TRBV7-9 and TRBJ1-3, with a tentative D call TRBD1 (5 bases). V was trimmed by 5 bases and J by 3 bases, leaving 17 bases between them. In germline, CDR1 is SEHNR, CDR2 FQNEAQ (reference sequence). This CDR3 is 16 amino acids long.

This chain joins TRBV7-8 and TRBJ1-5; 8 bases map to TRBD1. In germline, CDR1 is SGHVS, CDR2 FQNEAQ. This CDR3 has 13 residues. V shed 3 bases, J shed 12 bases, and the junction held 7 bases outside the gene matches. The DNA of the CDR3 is TGTGCCAGCAGCTTGAACCAGGGACAGGACCAGCATTTT. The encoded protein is CASSLNQGQDQHF.

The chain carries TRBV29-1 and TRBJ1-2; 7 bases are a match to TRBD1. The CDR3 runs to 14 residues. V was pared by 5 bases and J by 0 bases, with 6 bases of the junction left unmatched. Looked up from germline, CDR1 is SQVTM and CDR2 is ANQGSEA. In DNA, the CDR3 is TGCAGCGTTAGGGACAGCAACTCTAACTATGGCTACACCTTC. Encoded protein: CSVRDSNSNYGYTF.

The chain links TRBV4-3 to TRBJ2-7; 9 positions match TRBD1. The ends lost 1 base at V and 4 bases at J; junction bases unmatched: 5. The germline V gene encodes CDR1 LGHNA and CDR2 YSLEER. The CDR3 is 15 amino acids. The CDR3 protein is CASSQGWDRAYEQYF. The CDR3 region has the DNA TGCGCCAGCAGCCAAGGGTGGGACAGGGCTTACGAGCAGTACTTC.

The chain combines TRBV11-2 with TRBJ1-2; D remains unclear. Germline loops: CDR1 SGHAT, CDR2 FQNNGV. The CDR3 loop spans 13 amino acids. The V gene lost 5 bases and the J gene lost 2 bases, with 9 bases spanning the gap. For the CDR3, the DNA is TGTGCCAGCAGCGTGGGCGAGAACTATGGCTACACCTTC. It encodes CASSVGENYGYTF.

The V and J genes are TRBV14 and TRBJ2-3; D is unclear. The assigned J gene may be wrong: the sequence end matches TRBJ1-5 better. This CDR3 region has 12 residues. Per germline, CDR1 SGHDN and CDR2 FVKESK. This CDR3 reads CASSQAGGPQHF. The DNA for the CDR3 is TGTGCCAGCAGCCAAGCGGGAGGCCCTCAGCATTTT.

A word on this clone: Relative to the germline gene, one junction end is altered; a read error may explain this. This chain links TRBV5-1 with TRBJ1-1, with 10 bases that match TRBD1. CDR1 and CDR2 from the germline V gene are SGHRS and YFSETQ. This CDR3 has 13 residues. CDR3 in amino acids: CASSLGTGAETGF. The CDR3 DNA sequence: TGCGCCAGCAGCTTAGGGACAGGGGCGGAGACGGGCTTT.

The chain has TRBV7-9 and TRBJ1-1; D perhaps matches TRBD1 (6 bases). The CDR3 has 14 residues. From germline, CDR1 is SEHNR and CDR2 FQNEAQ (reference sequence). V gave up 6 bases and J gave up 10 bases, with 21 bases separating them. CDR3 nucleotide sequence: TGTGCCAGCAGGACGACAGGAGATCTAAGTCGAGCTTTCTTT. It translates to CASRTTGDLSRAFF.

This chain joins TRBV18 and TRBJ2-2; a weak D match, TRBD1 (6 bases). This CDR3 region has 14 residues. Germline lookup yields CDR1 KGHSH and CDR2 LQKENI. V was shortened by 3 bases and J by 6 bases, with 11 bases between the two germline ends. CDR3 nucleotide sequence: TGTGCCAGCTCACCCCAGCAGGGGCCCGGGGAGCTGTTTTTT. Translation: CASSPQQGPGELFF.

The CDR3 region is CASDGGYGYTF. The CDR3 bases are TGTGCCAGCGATGGGGGGTATGGCTACACCTTC. The chain is built from TRBV28 and TRBJ1-2; tentatively, D is TRBD1 (5 bases). V was pared by 8 bases and J by 5 bases, with 9 bases between. This CDR3 has 11 residues. Germline CDR1 is MDHEN and CDR2 is SYDVKM.

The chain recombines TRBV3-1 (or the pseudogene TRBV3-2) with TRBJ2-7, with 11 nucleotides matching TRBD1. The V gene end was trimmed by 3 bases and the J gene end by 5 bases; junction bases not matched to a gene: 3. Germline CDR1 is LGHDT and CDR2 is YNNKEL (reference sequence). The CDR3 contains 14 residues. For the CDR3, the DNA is TGTGCCAGCAGCCATCGGACAGGGGGCCACGAGCAGTACTTC. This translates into CASSHRTGGHEQYF.

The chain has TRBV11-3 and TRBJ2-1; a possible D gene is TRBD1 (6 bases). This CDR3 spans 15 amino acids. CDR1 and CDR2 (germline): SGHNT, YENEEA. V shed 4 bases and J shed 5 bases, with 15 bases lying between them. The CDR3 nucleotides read TGTGCCAGCAGCTCCTACAGGGTAAAGCACAATGAGCAGTTCTTC. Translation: CASSSYRVKHNEQFF.

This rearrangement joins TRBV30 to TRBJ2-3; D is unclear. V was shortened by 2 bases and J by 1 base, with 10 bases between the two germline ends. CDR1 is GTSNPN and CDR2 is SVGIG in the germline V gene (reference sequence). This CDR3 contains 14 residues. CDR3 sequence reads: CAWSPPQGTDTQYF. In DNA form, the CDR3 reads TGTGCCTGGAGTCCCCCCCAGGGCACAGATACGCAGTATTTT.